This T cell receptor (beta chain) came from a study of post-analysis software for immune sequencing data. In the study overall: Several disease courses (relapsing-remitting, secondary progressive and progressive-relapsing) of multiple sclerosis were included.

Germline CDR1 and CDR2: KGHSH and LQKENI. This CDR3 spans 14 amino acids. Trimming at V came to 1 base and at J to 9 bases, leaving 4 bases not matched to a gene. Overall study results and limits: A significant reduction in normalized Chao1 diversity was observed in multiple sclerosis patients versus controls. A handful of TRBV segments were significantly more frequent in patients than in controls. TRBV5-6, TRBV5-1 and TRBV20-1 were among these segments. Strong same-batch co-clustering of samples appeared with F measure clustering.

Notes on this clonotype: Antigen specificity is unknown.

The library was made from cDNA and included unique molecular identifiers. Each sample of roughly 0.9 to 10 million input T cells yielded roughly 500,000 cDNA molecules, so each molecule approximated one T cell. MiXCR, run by TCRdb on the PCR reads, gives a single entry per CDR3 protein. The sample yields about 770,000 distinct CDR3 sequences, around 45% seen once. This sequence was found in a girl aged 5-17 years with multiple sclerosis. The V and J genes are TRBV18 and TRBJ1-5; TRBD1 matches at 9 bases. The sequenced material came from blood. The CDR3 sequence is CASSPRDRARPQHF. The DNA for the CDR3 is TGTGCCAGCTCACCACGGGACAGGGCTCGGCCCCAGCATTTT.